The clone carrying this T cell receptor beta chain appeared a few times. Its antigen is as yet unknown. CDR1 and CDR2 from the germline V gene are SGHTA and FQGTGA. The CDR3 runs 13 residues. V was pared by 10 bases and J by 5 bases, with 14 bases between. This sample is drawn from a study of cytomegalovirus exposure and HLA in healthy donors. Study-level points and caveats: High sensitivity and specificity were reportedly achieved when the classifier diagnosed cytomegalovirus status. Reportedly, HLA-A and HLA-B alleles of most subjects were accurately predicted from TCR beta.

Researchers ran the PCR with 60 Vbeta and 13 Jbeta primers. Sequencing was performed with immunoSEQ multiplex PCR; in TCRdb, only in-frame clones are kept and a portion is missing. The table lists about 200,000 clones, roughly 68% of them singletons, with 1.5% to 2% in the top ten. The sequence derives from a woman aged 30 to 39 in good health and CMV-seronegative. Sequenced input: PBMCs. V gene TRBV7-3 combines with J gene TRBJ2-2; D may be TRBD1 (6 bases). The CDR3 spells CATGQGLTGELFF. The CDR3 DNA follows: TGTGCCACGGGCCAGGGGTTAACCGGGGAGCTGTTTTTT.